Listed here is a single T cell receptor beta chain. The antigen is unknown. The sample comes from a study of cytomegalovirus exposure and HLA in healthy donors. General observations from the study: Analyzed later, most CMV-associated TCR beta chains appeared HLA-restricted.

The V segment lost 3 bases and the J segment 3 bases; nucleotides outside the gene matches: 15. CDR1 and CDR2 from the germline V gene are SGHVS and FNYEAQ. The CDR3 contains 21 residues. Researchers ran the PCR with 60 Vbeta and 13 Jbeta primers. Sequenced by immunoSEQ multiplex PCR; TCRdb stores in-frame clones only, minus some. The table records 210,000 or so clones, around 79% of them present only once. This clonotype was obtained from a young man in good health and CMV-seronegative. Source material: PBMCs. The rearrangement uses TRBV7-6 and TRBJ2-3, with 16 positions matching TRBD2. The CDR3 DNA is TGTGCCAGCAGCTTGGGAAGCCCGGGACTAGCGGGGGGGCTTGGTACAGATACGCAGTATTTT. It translates to CASSLGSPGLAGGLGTDTQYF.